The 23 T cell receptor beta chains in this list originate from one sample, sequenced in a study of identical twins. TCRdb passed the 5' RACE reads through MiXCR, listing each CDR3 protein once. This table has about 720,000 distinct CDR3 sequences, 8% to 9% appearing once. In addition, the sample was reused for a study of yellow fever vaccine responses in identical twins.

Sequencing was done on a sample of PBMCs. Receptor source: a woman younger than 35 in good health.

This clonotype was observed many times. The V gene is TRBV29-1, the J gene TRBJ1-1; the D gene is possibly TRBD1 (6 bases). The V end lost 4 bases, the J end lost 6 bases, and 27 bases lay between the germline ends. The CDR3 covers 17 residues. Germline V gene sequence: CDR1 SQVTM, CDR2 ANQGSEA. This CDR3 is CSVVEPGALTLDPEAFF. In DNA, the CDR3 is TGCAGCGTTGTGGAGCCAGGGGCCCTCACCCTGGATCCTGAAGCTTTCTTT.

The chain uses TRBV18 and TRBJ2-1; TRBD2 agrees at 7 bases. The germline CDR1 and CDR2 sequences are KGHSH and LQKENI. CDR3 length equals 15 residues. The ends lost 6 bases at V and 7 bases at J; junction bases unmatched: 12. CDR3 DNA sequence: TGTGCCAGCTCTCCCGTACCGGGGGGTATGAATGAGCAGTTCTTC. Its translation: CASSPVPGGMNEQFF.

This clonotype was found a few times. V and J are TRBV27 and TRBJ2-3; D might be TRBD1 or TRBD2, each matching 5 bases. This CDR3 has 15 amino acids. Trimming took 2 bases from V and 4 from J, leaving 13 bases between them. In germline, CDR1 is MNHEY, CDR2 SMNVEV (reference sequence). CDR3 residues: CASSLLQGDPDTQYF. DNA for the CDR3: TGTGCCAGCAGTTTACTTCAAGGGGACCCAGATACGCAGTATTTT.

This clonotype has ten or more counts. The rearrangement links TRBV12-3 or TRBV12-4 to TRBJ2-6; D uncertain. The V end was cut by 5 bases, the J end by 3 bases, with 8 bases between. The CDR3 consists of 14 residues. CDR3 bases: TGTGCCAGCAGTCTGACACTTGGGGCCAACGTCCTGACTTTC. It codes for CASSLTLGANVLTF.

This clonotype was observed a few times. The CDR3 region is CASSHFAEEQFF. CDR3 nucleotides: TGCGCCAGCAGCCATTTCGCGGAGGAGCAGTTCTTC. The chain couples TRBV5-1 to TRBJ2-1, with no clear D. V lost 4 bases to trimming and J lost 10 bases, with 12 bases between them. Germline values: CDR1 SGHRS, CDR2 YFSETQ. CDR3 length: 12 residues.

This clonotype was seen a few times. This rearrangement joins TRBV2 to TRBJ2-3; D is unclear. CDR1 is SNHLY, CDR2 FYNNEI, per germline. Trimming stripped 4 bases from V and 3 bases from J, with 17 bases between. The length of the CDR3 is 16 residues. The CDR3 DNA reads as TGTGCCAGCAGTGCCCGCTTTGGGGTGGGGACAGATACGCAGTATTTT. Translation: CASSARFGVGTDTQYF. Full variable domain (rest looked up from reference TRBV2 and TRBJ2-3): EPEVTQTPSHQVTQMGQEVILRCVPISNHLYFYWYRQILGQKVEFLVSFYNNEISEKSEIFDDQFSVERPDGSNFTLKIRSTKLEDSAMYFCASSARFGVGTDTQYFGPGTRLTVL.

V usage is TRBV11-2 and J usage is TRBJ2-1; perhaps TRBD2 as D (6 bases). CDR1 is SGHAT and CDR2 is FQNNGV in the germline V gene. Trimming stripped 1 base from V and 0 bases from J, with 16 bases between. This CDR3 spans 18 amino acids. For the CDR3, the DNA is TGTGCCAGCAGCTTAGGGTCGGAAGCGGGCTTCTCCTACAATGAGCAGTTCTTC. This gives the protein CASSLGSEAGFSYNEQFF.

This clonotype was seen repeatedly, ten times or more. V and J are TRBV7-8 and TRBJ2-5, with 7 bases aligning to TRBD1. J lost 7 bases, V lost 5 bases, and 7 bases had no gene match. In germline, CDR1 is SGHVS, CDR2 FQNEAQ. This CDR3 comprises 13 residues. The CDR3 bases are TGTGCCAGCAGCACTCAGGGGGTGGCGACCCAGTACTTC. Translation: CASSTQGVATQYF.

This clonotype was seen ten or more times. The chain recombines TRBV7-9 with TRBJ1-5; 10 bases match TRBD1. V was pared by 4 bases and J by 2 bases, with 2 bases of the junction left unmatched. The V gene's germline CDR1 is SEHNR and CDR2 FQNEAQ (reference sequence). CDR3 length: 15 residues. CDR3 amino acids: CASSSGTGGNQPQHF. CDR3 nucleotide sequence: TGTGCCAGCAGCTCAGGGACAGGGGGCAATCAGCCCCAGCATTTT.

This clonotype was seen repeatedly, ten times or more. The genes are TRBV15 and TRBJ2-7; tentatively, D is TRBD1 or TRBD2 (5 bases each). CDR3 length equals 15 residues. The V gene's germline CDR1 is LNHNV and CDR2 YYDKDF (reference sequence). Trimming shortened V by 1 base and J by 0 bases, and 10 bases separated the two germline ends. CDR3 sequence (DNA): TGTGCCACCAGCAGAGTGGGGGAGAGCTCCTACGAGCAGTACTTC. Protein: CATSRVGESSYEQYF. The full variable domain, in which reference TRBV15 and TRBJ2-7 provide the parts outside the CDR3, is DAMVIQNPRYQVTQFGKPVTLSCSQTLNHNVMYWYQQKSSQAPKLLFHYYDKDFNNEADTPDNFQSRRPNTSFCFLDIRSPGLGDTAMYLCATSRVGESSYEQYFGPGTRLTVT.

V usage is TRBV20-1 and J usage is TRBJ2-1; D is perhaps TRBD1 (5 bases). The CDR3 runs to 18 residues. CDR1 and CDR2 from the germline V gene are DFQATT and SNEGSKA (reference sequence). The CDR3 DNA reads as TGCAGGGGCCGGGCTCCGGGCCAGGGTAATTTGCCCTACAATGAGCAGTTCTTC. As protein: CRGRAPGQGNLPYNEQFF.

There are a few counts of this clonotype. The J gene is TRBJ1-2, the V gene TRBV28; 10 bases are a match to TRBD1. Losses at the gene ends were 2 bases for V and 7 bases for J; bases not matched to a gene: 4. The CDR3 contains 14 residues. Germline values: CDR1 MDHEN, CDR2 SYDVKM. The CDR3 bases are TGTGCCAGCAGTTTACGGGACAGGGGCCTTGGCTACACCTTC. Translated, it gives CASSLRDRGLGYTF.

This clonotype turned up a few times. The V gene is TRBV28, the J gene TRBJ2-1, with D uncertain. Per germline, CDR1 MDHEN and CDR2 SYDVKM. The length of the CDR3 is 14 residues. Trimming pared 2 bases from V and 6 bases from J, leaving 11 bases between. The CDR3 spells CASSLDEVRNEQFF. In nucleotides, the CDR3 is TGTGCCAGCAGTTTAGACGAGGTTCGCAATGAGCAGTTCTTC.

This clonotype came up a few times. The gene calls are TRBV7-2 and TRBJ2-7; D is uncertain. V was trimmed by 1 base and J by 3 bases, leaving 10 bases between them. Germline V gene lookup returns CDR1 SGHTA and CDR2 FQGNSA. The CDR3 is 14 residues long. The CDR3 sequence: CASSLDSPNYEQYF. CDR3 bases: TGTGCCAGCAGCTTAGACTCACCCAACTACGAGCAGTACTTC.

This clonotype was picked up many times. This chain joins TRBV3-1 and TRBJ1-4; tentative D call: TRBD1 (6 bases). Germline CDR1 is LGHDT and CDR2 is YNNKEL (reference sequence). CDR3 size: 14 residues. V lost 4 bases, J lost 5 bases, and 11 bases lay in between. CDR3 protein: CASSLGQKNEKLFF. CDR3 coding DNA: TGTGCCAGCAGCCTTGGACAGAAAAATGAAAAACTGTTTTTT. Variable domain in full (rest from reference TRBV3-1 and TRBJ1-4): DTAVSQTPKYLVTQMGNDKSIKCEQNLGHDTMYWYKQDSKKFLKIMFSYNNKELIINETVPNRFSPKSPDKAHLNLHINSLELGDSAVYFCASSLGQKNEKLFFGSGTQLSVL.

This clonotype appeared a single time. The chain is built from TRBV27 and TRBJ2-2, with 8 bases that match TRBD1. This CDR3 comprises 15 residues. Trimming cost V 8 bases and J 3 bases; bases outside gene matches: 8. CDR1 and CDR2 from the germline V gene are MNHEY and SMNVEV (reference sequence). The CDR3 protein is CASQPGTGYTGELFF. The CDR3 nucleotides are TGTGCCAGCCAACCCGGGACAGGCTACACCGGGGAGCTGTTTTTT.

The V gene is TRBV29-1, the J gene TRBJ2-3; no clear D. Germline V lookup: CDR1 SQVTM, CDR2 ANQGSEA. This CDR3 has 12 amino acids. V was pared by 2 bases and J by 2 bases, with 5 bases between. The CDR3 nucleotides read TGCAGCGTTGAACAGCCCACAGATACGCAGTATTTT. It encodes CSVEQPTDTQYF.

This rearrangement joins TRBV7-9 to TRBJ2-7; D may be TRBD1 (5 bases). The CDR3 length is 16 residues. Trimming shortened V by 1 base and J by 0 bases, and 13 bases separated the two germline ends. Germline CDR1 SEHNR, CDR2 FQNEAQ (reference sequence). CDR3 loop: CASSLVGPRSSYEQYF. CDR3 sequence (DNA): TGTGCCAGCAGCTTAGTGGGGCCCAGGAGCTCCTACGAGCAGTACTTC.

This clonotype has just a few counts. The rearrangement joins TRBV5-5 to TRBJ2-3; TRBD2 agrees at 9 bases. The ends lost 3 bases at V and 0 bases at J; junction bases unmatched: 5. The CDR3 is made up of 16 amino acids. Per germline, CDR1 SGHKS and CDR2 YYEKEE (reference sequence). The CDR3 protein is CASSSRTSDSTDTQYF. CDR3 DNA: TGTGCCAGCAGCTCACGGACTAGCGATAGCACAGATACGCAGTATTTT.

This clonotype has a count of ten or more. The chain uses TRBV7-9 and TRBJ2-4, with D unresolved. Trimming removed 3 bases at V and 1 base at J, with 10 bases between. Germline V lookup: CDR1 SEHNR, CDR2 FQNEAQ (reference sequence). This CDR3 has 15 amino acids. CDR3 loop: CASSLIDRAKNIQYF. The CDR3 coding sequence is TGTGCCAGCAGCTTGATAGATCGGGCCAAAAACATTCAGTACTTC. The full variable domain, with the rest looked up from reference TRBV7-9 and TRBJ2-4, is DTGVSQNPRHKITKRGQNVTFRCDPISEHNRLYWYRQTLGQGPEFLTYFQNEAQLEKSRLLSDRFSAERPKGSFSTLEIQRTEQGDSAMYLCASSLIDRAKNIQYFGAGTRLSVL.

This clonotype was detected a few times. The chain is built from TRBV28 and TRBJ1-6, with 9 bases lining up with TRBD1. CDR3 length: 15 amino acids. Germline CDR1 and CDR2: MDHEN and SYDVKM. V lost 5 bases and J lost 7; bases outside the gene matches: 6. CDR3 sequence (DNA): TGTGCCAGCAGTCACGGACAGGGGTCGAATTCACCCCTCCACTTT. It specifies CASSHGQGSNSPLHF.

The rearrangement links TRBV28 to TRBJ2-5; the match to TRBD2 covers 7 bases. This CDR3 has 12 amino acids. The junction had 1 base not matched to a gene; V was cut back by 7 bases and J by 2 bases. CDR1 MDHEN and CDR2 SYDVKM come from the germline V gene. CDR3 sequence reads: CASMGGQETQYF. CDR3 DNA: TGTGCCAGCATGGGGGGGCAAGAGACCCAGTACTTC.

CDR3 loop: CASSRGTTSGMYEQYF. In nucleotides, the CDR3 is TGCGCCAGCAGCCGAGGGACGACTAGCGGGATGTACGAGCAGTACTTC. The genes are TRBV4-3 and TRBJ2-7; 11 bases map to TRBD2. Germline V gene lookup returns CDR1 LGHNA and CDR2 YSLEER. This CDR3 spans 16 amino acids. Trimming removed 4 bases from V and 4 bases from J; junction bases left unmatched: 9.